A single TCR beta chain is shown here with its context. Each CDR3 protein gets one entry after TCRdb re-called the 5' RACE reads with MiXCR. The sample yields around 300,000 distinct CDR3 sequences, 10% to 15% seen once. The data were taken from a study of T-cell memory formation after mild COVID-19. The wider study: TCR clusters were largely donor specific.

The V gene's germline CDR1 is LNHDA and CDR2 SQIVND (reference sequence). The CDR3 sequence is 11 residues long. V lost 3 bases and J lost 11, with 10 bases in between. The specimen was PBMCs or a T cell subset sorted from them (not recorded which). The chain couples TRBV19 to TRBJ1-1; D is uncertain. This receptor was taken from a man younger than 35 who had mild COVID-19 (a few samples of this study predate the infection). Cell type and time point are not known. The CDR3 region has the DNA TGTGCCAGTAGTATCAGGCAGATGGCTTTCTTT. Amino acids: CASSIRQMAFF.